This TCR beta chain is from a study of shared clonotypes between healthy human individuals. Across the study: The study enrolled a couple of women and a few men aged 18 to 49. Regarding the study as a whole: Limitation of the genetic and exposure-history diversity represented came from the few donors.

In the original analysis: There were no quality scores in the junction-only immunoSEQ sequences, so filtering differed. Generated by immunoSEQ multiplex PCR, the TCRdb table keeps only in-frame clones and is missing some. V, J and clone size reflect that table, while D and trimming were determined from the DNA. The profile covers 450,000 to 650,000 clones, with around 78% appearing a single time and about 12% taken by the ten largest. Concerning this clone: The antigen remains unidentified.

HIV-negative, healthy adults without recent acute infections or vaccinations were the donors. CDR1 is MNHNY and CDR2 is SVGAGI in the germline V gene (reference sequence). CDR3 size: 14 residues. V gave up 5 bases and J gave up 4 bases, with 11 bases separating them. The clonotype originates from a woman aged 35 to 49 in good health. Some clones in this sample may be carry-over from other donors' samples. This rearrangement joins TRBV6-6 to TRBJ2-2; D might be TRBD2 (5 bases). The sequencing sample was made of PBMCs. The CDR3 DNA sequence: TGTGCCAGCAGTCTCCGGGATACCACCGGGGAGCTGTTTTTT. Amino acids: CASSLRDTTGELFF.